The clone carrying this T cell receptor beta chain was seen only a few times. This sample stems from a study of blood T cell repertoires in COVID-19. Study-wide background: Whether acute or convalescent, the COVID-19 samples came from the United States, Italy and Spain.

Germline V gene lookup returns CDR1 SGHNT and CDR2 YENEEA. V lost 0 bases and J lost 2, with 14 bases in between. This CDR3 has 16 amino acids. Clinical history reported by participants formed the basis on which cohorts were assigned. Either two negative PCRs, clearance, or symptom resolution qualified Cohort 3 donors as recovered. Authors' analysis steps: Researchers report that nucleated cell counts were estimated from reference gene primer amplification. This table comes from immunoSEQ multiplex PCR, and its TCRdb copy is limited to in-frame clones, with some not included. That table furnishes V, J and clone size, whereas the DNA furnished D and trimming. The table has under 250,000 clones, around 80% seen once.

The receptor was isolated from a man aged 55 to 70 who had recovered from COVID-19. Sequencing input: PBMCs or T cells enriched from blood (not recorded which). The chain has TRBV11-3 and TRBJ2-7; tentative D call: TRBD1 (5 bases). DNA for the CDR3: TGTGCCAGCAGCTTAGAAGCTGGGCAGGGTACCTACGAGCAGTACTTC. This encodes CASSLEAGQGTYEQYF. The complete variable domain, with remaining parts taken from reference TRBV11-3 and TRBJ2-7, reads EAGVVQSPRYKIIEKKQPVAFWCNPISGHNTLYWYLQNLGQGPELLIRYENEEAVDDSQLPKDRFSAERLKGVDSTLKIQPAELGDSAVYLCASSLEAGQGTYEQYFGPGTRLTVT.